One T cell receptor beta chain is described in this entry. The sample belongs to a study of T cell responses to AZD1222 COVID-19 vaccine. The CDR3 sequence is 15 residues long. Per the germline V gene, CDR1 is SGHDT and CDR2 is YYEEEE. Trimming left V 3 bases short and J 10 bases short, with 20 bases between. Profiling relied on immunoSEQ multiplex PCR, and the TCRdb table lists in-frame clones only, not all of them. The sample contains roughly 70,000 clones, 79% of which appear only once. The sequences come from peripheral blood, collected on day 0 of MenACWY control vaccination. The origin of this receptor is an adult in good health. The chain combines TRBV5-6 with TRBJ2-1; possibly TRBD1 or TRBD2 for D (5 bases each). CDR3 loop: CASSSRLWGSREQFF. In DNA, the CDR3 is TGTGCCAGCAGCTCTCGCCTTTGGGGGAGTAGGGAGCAGTTCTTC.